This entry describes one T cell receptor (beta chain). The target of this receptor is not known. The record has no base qualities; no much larger clone is one base away. Taken with the paper, the label for time point translates to: new active TB diagnosis, blood taken before or within 7 days of starting treatment. The patients with active tuberculosis were newly diagnosed, HIV-seronegative South African adults aged 18 years or older. Confirmation of active tuberculosis was based on positive sputum smear microscopy and/or a positive M. tuberculosis culture. Immunosequencing was performed on unsorted cryopreserved PBMC and covered some 100,000 T cells per clinical donor on average. This record comes from a study of T cells in tuberculosis (dated by TCRdb to the late 2010s). Background for the entire study: To characterize T cells specific for the mycobacterial lipid antigen glucose monomycolate (GMM), the study used CD1B tetramers together with high-throughput TCR immunosequencing. In a South African clinical cohort, IGRA-negative adolescents, IGRA-positive adolescents with latent tuberculosis and adults with active tuberculosis were compared, with roughly 9 people in each group. PBMC from active tuberculosis patients were archived either before standard anti-tuberculosis treatment began or within 7 days of its start.

The CDR3 contains 15 residues, cysteine and phenylalanine counted. Left in the record is the CDR3 DNA by itself, 45 bases read in frame from the first base. V is pared back by 2 bases and J by 4 bases, with 15 bases lying between the germline termini. From the germline V gene, CDR1 is SGHTA and CDR2 is FQGTGA. Study-level results and caveats: Shorter CDR3-alpha lengths in active tuberculosis patients partly drove the smaller NN-distances, and the TCR-beta difference was not statistically significant. Clinical samples were selected based on the availability of cryopreserved specimens, with adults included as active tuberculosis cases and adolescents included as controls. Using GEM motif frequencies, a classifier achieved approximately 75% accuracy, whereas a classifier built on the diverse GMM-specific repertoire got to more than 85% accuracy (AUROC around 0.89). Smaller mean NN-distances to GMM-specific TCRs were observed in active tuberculosis TCR-alpha repertoires than in IGRA-negative controls, suggesting clonal expansion of GMM-specific TCRs.

The immunoSEQ multiplex PCR assay was used to generate TCR libraries, with TCR-beta and/or TCR-alpha/delta assays applied to each sample. The amplified TCR libraries were sequenced on the Illumina high-throughput platform. In the paper's pipeline: Clustering and dimensionality reduction were performed using pairwise TCRdist distances among GMM-specific receptors from ex vivo sorted or in vitro expanded T cells. Each clinical repertoire was scored by mean NN-distance, the average TCRdist to the nearest 10% of tetramer-positive reference sequences. GEM TCR motif frequency was computed as the fraction of unique TCRs matching known GEM sequences by V/J usage and CDR3 length. Linear discriminant analysis with leave-one-out cross-validation, implemented in scikit-learn, was used to classify active tuberculosis. TCRdb holds this immuneACCESS table with in-frame rearrangements only. Some clones are missing; in checked studies, unresolved V genes explain under half, and the rest has no known cause. V, J and clone size are taken as reported in that table, and D and trimming were inferred from the DNA itself. This sample is represented by around 33,000 clones; 92% of them were singletons. Approximately 7% of the sample is in the top ten clones.

Material: PBMCs, obtained at tuberculosis diagnosis. The clonotype comes from an adult with tuberculosis. Some clones in this sample may be carry-over from other donors' samples. The chain is assembled from TRBV7-3 and TRBJ2-7; tentative D gene TRBD1, with 6 bases matching. The nucleotides read TGTGCCAGCAGCTTAGAGGGACACGGGGCGTACGAGCAGTACTTC. It specifies CASSLEGHGAYEQYF.